The 3 T cell receptor beta chains below were found in one sample sequenced in a study of T cell responses to AZD1222 COVID-19 vaccine. Measured with immunoSEQ multiplex PCR; TCRdb has only the in-frame clones, and not every one. The sample lists 90,000 to 100,000 clones; 80% to 90% were seen once. This sample comprised peripheral blood, obtained on day 0 of AZD1222 vaccination. Receptor source: an adult in good health.

The gene calls are TRBV5-4 and TRBJ2-2; TRBD2 matches at 9 bases. The CDR3 length is 16 residues. Germline values: CDR1 SGHNT, CDR2 YYREEE (reference sequence). Unmatched junction bases numbered 2, after V lost 0 bases and J lost 2 bases. This CDR3 is CASSLGLAVNTGELFF. The CDR3 bases are TGTGCCAGCAGCTTGGGACTAGCGGTCAACACCGGGGAGCTGTTTTTT. Full variable domain (remainder filled in from reference TRBV5-4 and TRBJ2-2): ETGVTQSPTHLIKTRGQQVTLRCSSQSGHNTVSWYQQALGQGPQFIFQYYREEENGRGNFPPRFSGLQFPNYSSELNVNALELDDSALYLCASSLGLAVNTGELFFGEGSRLTVL.

This sequence joins TRBV7-2 and TRBJ2-1; 10 bases align to TRBD2. Germline values: CDR1 SGHTA, CDR2 FQGNSA. Germline trimming cut 6 bases from V and 6 bases from J; bases unmatched to any gene: 8. This CDR3 has 15 residues. CDR3 bases: TGTGCCAGCAGTATTTCGGGACTAGCGTCCAATGAGCAGTTCTTC. It codes for CASSISGLASNEQFF.

The CDR3 DNA sequence: TGCAGCCCCAGACTAGCGGGACTCAATGAGCAGTTCTTC. It is translated as CSPRLAGLNEQFF. The chain recombines TRBV29-1 with TRBJ2-1; 11 nucleotides match TRBD2. The CDR3 has 13 residues. J was trimmed by 6 bases and V by 8 bases; bases with no gene match: 6. Germline V lookup: CDR1 SQVTM, CDR2 ANQGSEA.